A selection of T cell receptor beta chains follows, all from one sample in a study of blood T cells in healthy people across ages. Via MiXCR, TCRdb re-called the 5' RACE reads, giving one row per CDR3 protein. The sample includes under 1,100,000 distinct CDR3 sequences, approximately 25% of them seen just once. The same data also contributed to another study, on T cells of mothers and their children.

The sequencing input was blood. All receptors come from a girl aged 2-10 years in good health. CDR3s include the opening cysteine and the closing phenylalanine or tryptophan. Fields, in order: D gene, J gene, clone size, V gene, CDR3 protein, CDR3 DNA. A D gene is named only where the DNA matches it firmly. Expanded clones are given a class, and other clones once, few, many or no size at all.

TRBD1	TRBJ1-2	-	TRBV6-1	CASSEALLGQGPRGYTF	TGTGCCAGCAGTGAAGCGCTTCTGGGACAGGGGCCCAGGGGCTACACCTTC
TRBD2	TRBJ2-7	-	TRBV20-1	CSAFIPRAGGLYEQYF	TGCAGTGCTTTCATACCTAGAGCGGGAGGGTTATACGAGCAGTACTTC
-	TRBJ2-5	few	TRBV29-1	CSVDQGSKTQYF	TGCAGCGTTGACCAGGGCTCCAAGACCCAGTACTTC
-	TRBJ2-4	few	TRBV19	CATSNKNIQYF	TGTGCCACCTCTAACAAAAACATTCAGTACTTC
TRBD2	TRBJ2-7	few	TRBV15	CATSRLAGESYEQYF	TGTGCCACCAGCAGACTAGCGGGAGAGTCCTACGAGCAGTACTTC
-	TRBJ2-1	many	TRBV29-1	CSVGEVISYNEQFF	TGCAGCGTTGGAGAGGTCATATCCTACAATGAGCAGTTCTTC
TRBD1	TRBJ2-7	few	TRBV9	CASSAAGQDEQYF	TGTGCCAGCAGCGCCGCCGGACAGGACGAGCAGTACTTC
-	TRBJ2-4	-	TRBV29-1	CSVVEGATDIQYF	TGCAGCGTTGTAGAAGGGGCTACGGACATTCAGTACTTC
TRBD2	TRBJ2-1	-	TRBV13	CASTRIAGYSYNEQFF	TGTGCCAGCACCCGTATAGCGGGGTACTCCTACAATGAGCAGTTCTTC
TRBD2	TRBJ2-3	-	TRBV12-3/TRBV12-4	CASRPKGRADTQYF	TGTGCCAGCAGACCGAAAGGGAGGGCGGATACGCAGTATTTT
-	TRBJ2-3	-	TRBV29-1	CSDSGVTDTQYF	TGCAGCGACTCGGGCGTCACAGATACGCAGTATTTT
-	TRBJ2-7	-	TRBV20-1	CSALGGARYEQYF	TGCAGTGCGTTAGGGGGGGCGCGGTACGAGCAGTACTTC
-	TRBJ2-7	-	TRBV20-1	CSARWTGTYEQYF	TGCAGTGCTAGGTGGACTGGAACCTACGAGCAGTACTTC
-	TRBJ1-2	few	TRBV5-1	CASTLQGTENGYTF	TGCGCCAGCACCTTACAGGGCACTGAAAATGGCTACACCTTC
-	TRBJ1-4	-	TRBV7-2	CASSLGPAYEKLFF	TGTGCCAGCAGCTTGGGGCCAGCCTATGAAAAACTGTTTTTT
-	TRBJ2-5	-	TRBV9	CASSVGYKGLEQYF	TGTGCCAGCAGCGTAGGGTACAAAGGGTTGGAGCAGTACTTC